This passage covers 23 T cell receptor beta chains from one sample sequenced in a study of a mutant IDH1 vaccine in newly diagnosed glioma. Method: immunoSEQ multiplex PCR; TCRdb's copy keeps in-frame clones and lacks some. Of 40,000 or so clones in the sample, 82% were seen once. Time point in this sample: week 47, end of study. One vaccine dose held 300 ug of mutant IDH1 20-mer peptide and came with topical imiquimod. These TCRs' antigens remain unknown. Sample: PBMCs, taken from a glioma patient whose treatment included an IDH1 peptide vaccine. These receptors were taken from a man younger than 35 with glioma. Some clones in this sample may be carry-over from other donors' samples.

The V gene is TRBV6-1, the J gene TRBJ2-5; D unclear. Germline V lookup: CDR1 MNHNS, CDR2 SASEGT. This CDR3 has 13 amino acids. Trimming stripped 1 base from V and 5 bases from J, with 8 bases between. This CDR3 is CASSEGWRETQYF. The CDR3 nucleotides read TGTGCCAGCAGTGAAGGGTGGCGGGAGACCCAGTACTTC.

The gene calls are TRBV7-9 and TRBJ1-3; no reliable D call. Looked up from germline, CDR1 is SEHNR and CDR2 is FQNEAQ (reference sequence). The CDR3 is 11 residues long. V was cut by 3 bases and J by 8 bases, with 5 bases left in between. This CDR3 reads CASSFMDTIYF. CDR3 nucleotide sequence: TGTGCCAGCAGCTTTATGGACACCATATATTTT.

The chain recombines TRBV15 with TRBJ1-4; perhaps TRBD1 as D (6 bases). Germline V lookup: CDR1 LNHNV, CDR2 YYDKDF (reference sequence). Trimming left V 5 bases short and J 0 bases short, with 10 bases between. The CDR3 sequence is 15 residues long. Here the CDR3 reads CATSLWTATNEKLFF. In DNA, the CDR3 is TGTGCCACCAGCCTCTGGACAGCAACTAATGAAAAACTGTTTTTT.

The CDR3 region is CASSQDRTSGNTDTQYF. In nucleotides, the CDR3 is TGTGCCAGCAGCCAAGACCGGACTAGCGGTAACACAGATACGCAGTATTTT. The chain links TRBV4-2 to TRBJ2-3; TRBD2 matches at 10 bases. Germline V gene sequence: CDR1 LGHNA, CDR2 YNFKEQ. CDR3 length: 17 residues. V shed 0 bases and J 2 bases; nucleotides not matched to a gene: 5.

The CDR3 DNA reads TGTGCCAGCAGCTTGTTAGCGACTCCTAGCACAGATACGCAGTATTTT. Protein product: CASSLLATPSTDTQYF. The chain recombines TRBV7-8 with TRBJ2-3; a weak D match, TRBD2 (5 bases). V lost 3 bases, J lost 0 bases, and 13 bases lay in between. The CDR3 sequence is 16 residues long. CDR1 and CDR2 (germline): SGHVS, FQNEAQ. The variable domain in full, completed from reference TRBV7-8 and TRBJ2-3, reads GAGVSQSPRYKVAKRGQDVALRCDPISGHVSLFWYQQALGQGPEFLTYFQNEAQLDKSGLPSDRFFAERPEGSVSTLKIQRTQQEDSAVYLCASSLLATPSTDTQYFGPGTRLTVL.

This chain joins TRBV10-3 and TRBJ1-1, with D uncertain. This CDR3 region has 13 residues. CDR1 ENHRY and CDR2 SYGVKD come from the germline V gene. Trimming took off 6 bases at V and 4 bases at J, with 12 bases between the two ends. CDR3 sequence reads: CAIRETPGTEAFF. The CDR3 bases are TGTGCCATCAGGGAGACTCCGGGCACTGAAGCTTTCTTT.

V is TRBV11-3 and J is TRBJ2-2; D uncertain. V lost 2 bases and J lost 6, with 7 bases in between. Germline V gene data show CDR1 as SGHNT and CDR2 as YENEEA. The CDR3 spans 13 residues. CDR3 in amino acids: CASSLSRPGELFF. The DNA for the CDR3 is TGTGCCAGCAGCTTATCTCGTCCCGGGGAGCTGTTTTTT.

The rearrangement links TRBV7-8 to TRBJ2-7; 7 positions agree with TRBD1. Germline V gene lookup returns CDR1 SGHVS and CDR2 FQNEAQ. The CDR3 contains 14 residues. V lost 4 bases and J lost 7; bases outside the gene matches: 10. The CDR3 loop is CASSSGTARREQYF. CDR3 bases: TGTGCCAGCAGCTCCGGGACAGCGCGTCGGGAGCAGTACTTC.

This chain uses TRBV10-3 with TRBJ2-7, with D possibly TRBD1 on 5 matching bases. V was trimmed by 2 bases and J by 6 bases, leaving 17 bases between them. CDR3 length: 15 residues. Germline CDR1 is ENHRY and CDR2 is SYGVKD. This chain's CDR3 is CAISEHAWGGGEQYF. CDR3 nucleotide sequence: TGTGCCATCAGTGAGCACGCGTGGGGCGGCGGCGAGCAGTACTTC.

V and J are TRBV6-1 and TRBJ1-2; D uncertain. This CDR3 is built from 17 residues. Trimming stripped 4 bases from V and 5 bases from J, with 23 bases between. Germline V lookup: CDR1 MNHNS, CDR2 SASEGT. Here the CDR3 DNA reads TGTGCCAGCAGTGTAGATTTTACGGCACCCTGGGGTTATGGCTACACCTTC. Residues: CASSVDFTAPWGYGYTF.

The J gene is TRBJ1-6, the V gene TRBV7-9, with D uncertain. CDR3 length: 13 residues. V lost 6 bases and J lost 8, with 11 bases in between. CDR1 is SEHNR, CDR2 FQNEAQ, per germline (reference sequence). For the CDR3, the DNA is TGTGCCAGCAGGGGGTGGTTGGATTCACCCCTCCACTTT. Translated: CASRGWLDSPLHF.

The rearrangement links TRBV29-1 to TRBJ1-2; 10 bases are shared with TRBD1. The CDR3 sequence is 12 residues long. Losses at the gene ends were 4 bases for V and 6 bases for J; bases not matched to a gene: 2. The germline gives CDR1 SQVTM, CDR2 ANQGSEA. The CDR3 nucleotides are TGCAGCGTTGGGGGACAGGGGCATGGCTACACCTTC. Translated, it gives CSVGGQGHGYTF.

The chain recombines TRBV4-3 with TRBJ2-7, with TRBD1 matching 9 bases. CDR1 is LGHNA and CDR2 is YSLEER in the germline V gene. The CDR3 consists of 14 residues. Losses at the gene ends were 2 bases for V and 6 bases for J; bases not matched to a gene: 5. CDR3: CASSQWTGDFEQYF. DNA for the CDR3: TGCGCCAGCAGCCAATGGACAGGGGACTTCGAGCAGTACTTC.

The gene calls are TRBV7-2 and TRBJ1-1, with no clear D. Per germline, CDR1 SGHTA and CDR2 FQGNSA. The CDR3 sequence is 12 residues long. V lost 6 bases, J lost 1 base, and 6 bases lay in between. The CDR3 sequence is CASRSANTEAFF. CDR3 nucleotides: TGTGCCAGCAGGTCGGCGAACACTGAAGCTTTCTTT.

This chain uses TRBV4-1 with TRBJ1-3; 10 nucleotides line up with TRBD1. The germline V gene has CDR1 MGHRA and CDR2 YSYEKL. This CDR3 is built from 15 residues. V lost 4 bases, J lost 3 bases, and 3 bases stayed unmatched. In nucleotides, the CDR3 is TGCGCCAGCAGCCTTGACAGGGGGCTTGGAAACACCATATATTTT. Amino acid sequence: CASSLDRGLGNTIYF.

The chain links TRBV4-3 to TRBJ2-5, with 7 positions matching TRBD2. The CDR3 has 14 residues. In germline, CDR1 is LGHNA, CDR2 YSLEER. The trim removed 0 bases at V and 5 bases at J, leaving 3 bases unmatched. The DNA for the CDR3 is TGCGCCAGCAGCCAAGATGTACTAGCGGAGACCCAGTACTTC. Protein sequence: CASSQDVLAETQYF.

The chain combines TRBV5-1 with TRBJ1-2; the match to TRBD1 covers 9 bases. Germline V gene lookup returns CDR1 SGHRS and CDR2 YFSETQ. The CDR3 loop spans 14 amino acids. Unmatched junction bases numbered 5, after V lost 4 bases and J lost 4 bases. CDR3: CASSPETGGYGYTF. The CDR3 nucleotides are TGCGCCAGCAGCCCAGAGACAGGGGGCTATGGCTACACCTTC.

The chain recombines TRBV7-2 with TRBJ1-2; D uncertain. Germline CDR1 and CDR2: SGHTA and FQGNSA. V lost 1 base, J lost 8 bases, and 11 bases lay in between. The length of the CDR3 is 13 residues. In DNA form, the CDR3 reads TGTGCCAGCAGCTTAGACCCAGTATTGGGCTACACCTTC. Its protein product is CASSLDPVLGYTF.

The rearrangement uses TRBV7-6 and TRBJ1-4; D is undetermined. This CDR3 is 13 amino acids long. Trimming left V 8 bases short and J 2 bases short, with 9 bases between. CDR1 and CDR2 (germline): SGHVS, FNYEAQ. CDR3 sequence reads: CASGRDTNEKLFF. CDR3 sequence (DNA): TGTGCCAGCGGCCGGGATACTAATGAAAAACTGTTTTTT.

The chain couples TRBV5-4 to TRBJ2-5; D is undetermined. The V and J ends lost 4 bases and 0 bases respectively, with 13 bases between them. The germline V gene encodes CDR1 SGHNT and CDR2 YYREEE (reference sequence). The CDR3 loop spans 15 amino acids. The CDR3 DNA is TGTGCCAGCAGCGAACGAGACTGGAACCAAGAGACCCAGTACTTC. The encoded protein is CASSERDWNQETQYF.

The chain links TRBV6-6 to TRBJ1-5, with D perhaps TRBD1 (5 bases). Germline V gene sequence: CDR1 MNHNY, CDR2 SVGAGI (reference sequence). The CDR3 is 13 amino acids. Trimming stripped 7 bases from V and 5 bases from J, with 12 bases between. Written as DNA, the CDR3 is TGTGCCAGCATTAGGGGTATCCATCAGCCCCAGCATTTT. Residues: CASIRGIHQPQHF.

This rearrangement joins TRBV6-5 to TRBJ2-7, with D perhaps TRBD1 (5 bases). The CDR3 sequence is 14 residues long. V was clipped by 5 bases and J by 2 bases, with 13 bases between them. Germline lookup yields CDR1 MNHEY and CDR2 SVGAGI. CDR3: CASSTQGPTYEQYF. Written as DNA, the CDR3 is TGTGCCAGCAGTACCCAGGGTCCGACCTACGAGCAGTACTTC.

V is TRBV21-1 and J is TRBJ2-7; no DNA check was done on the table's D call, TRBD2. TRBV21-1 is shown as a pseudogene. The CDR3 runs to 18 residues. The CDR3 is CASSLRRSGQSRSYEQYF. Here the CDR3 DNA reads TGTGCCAGCAGCCTAAGGCGAAGCGGCCAGTCCCGCTCCTACGAGCAGTACTTC.